This T cell receptor beta chain emerged from a study of CD8 T cells in Susac syndrome. It was with random hexamers that roughly 0.5 to 1 ug RNA was reverse transcribed. With immunoSEQ multiplex PCR, TCR beta CDR3 was amplified across 54 Vbeta and 13 Jbeta. From the immunoSEQ multiplex PCR reads, TCRdb called clonotypes with MiXCR, one entry per CDR3 protein. The sample consists of 230,000 or so distinct CDR3 sequences, roughly 96% of them appearing once. From blood CD8+ and CD4+ T cells, the TCR beta chain was sequenced. TEMRA cells underwent FACS enrichment and CD8+ and CD4+ T cells underwent negative isolation. The CDR3 is made up of 18 amino acids. Germline V gene lookup returns CDR1 PRHDT and CDR2 FYEKMQ (reference sequence). Losses at the gene ends were 1 base for V and 0 bases for J; bases not matched to a gene: 10.

This sequence originates from a human donor with multiple sclerosis. Sequencing used CD4+ T cells from PBMCs. The chain uses TRBV13 and TRBJ2-7; 9 bases fit TRBD1. The CDR3 loop is CASSLAHGTGMFSYEQYF. DNA of the CDR3: TGTGCCAGCAGCTTAGCTCACGGGACAGGGATGTTCTCCTACGAGCAGTACTTC. The entire variable domain, with the rest obtained from reference TRBV13 and TRBJ2-7, is as follows: AAGVIQSPRHLIKEKRETATLKCYPIPRHDTVYWYQQGPGQDPQFLISFYEKMQSDKGSIPDRFSAQQFSDYHSELNMSSLELGDSALYFCASSLAHGTGMFSYEQYFGPGTRLTVT.